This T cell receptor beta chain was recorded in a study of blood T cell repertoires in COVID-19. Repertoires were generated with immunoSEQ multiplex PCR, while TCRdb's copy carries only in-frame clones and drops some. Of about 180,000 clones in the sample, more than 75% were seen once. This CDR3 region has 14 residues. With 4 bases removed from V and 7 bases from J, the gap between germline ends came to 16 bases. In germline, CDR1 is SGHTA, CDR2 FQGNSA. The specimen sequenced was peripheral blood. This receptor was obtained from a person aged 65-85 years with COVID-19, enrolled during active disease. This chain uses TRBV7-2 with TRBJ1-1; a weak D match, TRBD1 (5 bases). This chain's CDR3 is CASSSVQGSYEAFF. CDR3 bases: TGTGCCAGCAGCTCCGTGCAGGGTTCCTATGAAGCTTTCTTT.